The entry below gives a single T cell receptor (beta chain) sequence along with its context. Its antigen is unidentified. This sample is part of a study of OX40 agonist ivuxolimab in advanced cancers. Whole-study context: The patients received agonistic anti-OX40 (CD134) antibody ivuxolimab. Patients were around 83% male with ages roughly 20 to 90, mean 60. Partial responses were recorded for three patients, including one with hepatocellular carcinoma and two with cutaneous melanoma. The study's findings and limits: Antigen specificity was not determined for the expanded peripheral T cells.

Here immunoSEQ multiplex PCR was the method, and the copy in TCRdb shows in-frame clones only, minus some. The sample gives 95,000 to 150,000 clones, around 91% of which show up once; more than 0.45% is in the top ten. Germline CDR1 LGHNT, CDR2 FRNRAP. The CDR3 extends over 16 amino acids. Trimming cost V 1 base and J 4 bases; bases outside gene matches: 4. The receptor was isolated from an adult with an advanced solid tumor such as melanoma, head and neck, liver or kidney cancer. This specimen consisted of CD4+ or CD8+ T cells sorted from blood, obtained in a trial of the OX40 agonist ivuxolimab. The gene calls are TRBV12-5 and TRBJ2-2, with 9 positions matching TRBD1. In DNA form, the CDR3 reads TGTGCTAGTGGTTTGGGCGACAGGGGGATCACCGGGGAGCTGTTTTTT. It encodes CASGLGDRGITGELFF.